A selection of T cell receptor beta chains follows, all from one sample in a study of CD8+CD57+ T cells in acquired aplastic anemia. MiXCR, applied by TCRdb to the reads, yields one record per CDR3 protein. The sample lists 250,000 to 350,000 distinct CDR3 sequences, 56% occurring once. Sequences were obtained from sorted CD4+, CD8+, or CD8+CD57+ T cells (not recorded which) from PBMCs. These receptors all come from a human donor with aplastic anemia. Each CDR3 is given with its conserved first and last residue. A D gene is named only where the DNA matches it firmly. Only part of the rows carry a size: once, few, many, or a class if the clone is expanded.

TRBV19	TRBJ1-2	NA	NA	TGTGCCAGTAGTATAGAGAACAGTTGGGGCTACACCTTC	CASSIENSWGYTF
TRBV5-1	TRBJ2-7	NA	NA	TGCGCCGGCAGCCTAAAGGGTAACACCGGGGAGCAGTACTTC	CAGSLKGNTGEQYF
TRBV5-5	TRBJ1-4	TRBD1	NA	TGTGCCAGCAGCCAAGATCGGGACAGGGATGAAAAACTGTTTTTT	CASSQDRDRDEKLFF
TRBV5-1	TRBJ1-2	NA	NA	TGCGCCAGCACCCTGGGTCAGGGAAGCGACTATGGCTACACCTTC	CASTLGQGSDYGYTF
TRBV6-6	TRBJ2-3	NA	few	TGTGCCAGCAGAGAAGCCGGGGCTGATACGCAGTATTTT	CASREAGADTQYF
TRBV20-1	TRBJ1-2	NA	many	TGCAGTGCTACAGGGAAGGGTGACTATGGCTACACCTTC	CSATGKGDYGYTF
TRBV28	TRBJ2-7	TRBD1	many	TGTGCCAGCGGGACAGGGACCTACGAGCAGTACTTC	CASGTGTYEQYF
TRBV20-1	TRBJ2-7	TRBD1	few	TGCAGTGCTCAGGCGGGACAGGGCTACGAGCAGTACTTC	CSAQAGQGYEQYF
TRBV2	TRBJ2-3	TRBD2	NA	TGTGCCAGCAGGGAAGCGGGGATCCGCACAGATACGCAGTATTTT	CASREAGIRTDTQYF
TRBV24-1	TRBJ1-5	NA	NA	TGTGCCACCAGTGCAGGGGCTCAGCCCCAGCATTTT	CATSAGAQPQHF
TRBV7-9	TRBJ2-7	TRBD2	NA	TGTGCCAGCAGCACCGCCCCGCGAGGACTAGCCTACGAGCAGTACTTC	CASSTAPRGLAYEQYF
TRBV6-6	TRBJ2-7	NA	NA	TGTGCCAGCACTTATCATACAGGGTACGAGCAGTACTTC	CASTYHTGYEQYF
TRBV11-1	TRBJ2-7	NA	NA	TGTGCCAGCAGCTTGGAAGCTTGGGTGGAGGGGTACGAGCAGTACTTC	CASSLEAWVEGYEQYF
TRBV27	TRBJ2-1	NA	NA	TGTGCCAGTAGTACAGGGAAATCCTACAATGAGCAGTTCTTC	CASSTGKSYNEQFF
TRBV20-1	TRBJ1-2	NA	NA	TGCAGTGCTAGACCTGACGGAGCGGGGGTGGACTATGGCTACACCTTC	CSARPDGAGVDYGYTF
TRBV29-1	TRBJ2-3	NA	NA	TGCAGCGTTGGAGCGCGGGGAGGCTCCTTGGATACGCAGTATTTT	CSVGARGGSLDTQYF
TRBV19	TRBJ2-7	NA	many	TGTGCCAGTAATAGGGGCCAGGACCTACGCGAGCAGTACTTC	CASNRGQDLREQYF
TRBV7-9	TRBJ1-1	NA	many	TGTGCCAGCAGCTTAGTGATGGGGGGCACTGAAGCTTTCTTT	CASSLVMGGTEAFF
TRBV29-1	TRBJ1-4	NA	NA	TGCAGCGCGAGGGATCAGGATGAAAAACTGTTTTTT	CSARDQDEKLFF
TRBV24-1	TRBJ2-7	NA	NA	TGTGCCACCCGAGGGGTCAATGAGCAGTACTTC	CATRGVNEQYF
TRBV19	TRBJ2-5	TRBD2	NA	TGTGCCAGTAGTATCGGGCTGCTAGCGGGAGAGACCCAGTACTTC	CASSIGLLAGETQYF
TRBV6-8	TRBJ2-2	NA	many	TGTGCCAGCAGTTACGGGTGTGGAGACCTGAACACCGGGGAGCTGTTTTTT	CASSYGCGDLNTGELFF
TRBV9	TRBJ2-7	TRBD1	few	TGTGCCAGCAGCACCGGGACAGGGGGTTATGAGCAATACTTC	CASSTGTGGYEQYF
TRBV10-2	TRBJ1-2	TRBD1	NA	TGCGCCAGCAGTGAAAACACAGGGGTTGGCCACACCTTC	CASSENTGVGHTF
TRBV4-2	TRBJ2-2	NA	many	TGTGCCAGCAGCCAAGATATAGGGACTAACACCGGGGAGCTGTTTTTT	CASSQDIGTNTGELFF
TRBV29-1	TRBJ1-4	NA	NA	TGCAGCGTTGAAGACCACTCGGCTAATGAAAAACTGTTTTTT	CSVEDHSANEKLFF
TRBV20-1	TRBJ2-2	TRBD2	NA	TGCAGTGCTAGAGATAGCGGGGGAGCGAACACCGGGGAGCTGTTTTTT	CSARDSGGANTGELFF
TRBV10-3	TRBJ2-7	TRBD2	NA	TGTGCCATCAGCGAAGGGGCGGGAGTGGGCGAGCAGTACTTC	CAISEGAGVGEQYF
TRBV6-1	TRBJ1-4	NA	NA	TGTGCCAGCAGTCAACCGGGAGGGGCCGTTGAAAAACTGTTTTTT	CASSQPGGAVEKLFF
TRBV20-1	TRBJ2-2	TRBD1	NA	TGCAGTGCTGCTCCGGGACAGGGGTTCACCGGGGAGCTGTTTTTT	CSAAPGQGFTGELFF
TRBV5-1	TRBJ2-2	TRBD2	NA	TGCGCCAGCAGCTTGGCCTTAGCGGGAGCTACCGGGGAGCTGTTTTTT	CASSLALAGATGELFF
TRBV29-1	TRBJ2-1	NA	many	TGCAGCCCGAAGGAGGGTGGTGAGCAGTTCTTC	CSPKEGGEQFF
TRBV20-1	TRBJ1-5	NA	many	TGCAGTGCGGCGGGGTCCTCCTCGGATAGCAATCAGCCCCAGCATTTT	CSAAGSSSDSNQPQHF
TRBV5-8	TRBJ2-3	TRBD2	many	TGTGCCAGCAGCTCGACTAGCAGCACAGATACGCAGTATTTT	CASSSTSSTDTQYF
TRBV20-1	TRBJ2-5	TRBD1	NA	TGCAGTGCCCGACAGGGGGTGGGAGAGACCCAGTACTTC	CSARQGVGETQYF
TRBV19	TRBJ1-6	NA	NA	TGTGCCAGTAGGGAGAGGGCCGCCTATAATTCACCCCTCCACTTT	CASRERAAYNSPLHF
TRBV7-3	TRBJ2-5	TRBD2	NA	TGTGCCAGCAGTTATCGCGGGGGGCCGGGGGAGACCCAGTACTTC	CASSYRGGPGETQYF
TRBV12-3/TRBV12-4	TRBJ2-1	NA	once	TGTGCCAGCAGGGTAGGGACACACTCCTACAATGAGCAGTTCTTC	CASRVGTHSYNEQFF
TRBV4-2	TRBJ2-3	TRBD2	NA	TGTGCCAGCAGCATAATAGCGGGGGAAGGCTACAATGAGCAGTATTTT	CASSIIAGEGYNEQYF
TRBV2	TRBJ1-5	NA	many	TGTGCCAGCGGGGGGGGAAATCAGCCCCAGCATTTT	CASGGGNQPQHF
TRBV15	TRBJ1-6	TRBD1	NA	TGTGCCACCAGCAGTGGACAGGGTAATTCACCCCTCCACTTT	CATSSGQGNSPLHF
TRBV25-1	TRBJ1-4	TRBD1	many	TGTGCCAGCACTGACGGACAGGGCGTCGTAGAAAAACTGTTTTTT	CASTDGQGVVEKLFF
TRBV29-1	TRBJ2-7	TRBD1	NA	TGCAGCGTTGCCCCACCCGGGACAGGGGCGAGGGAGCAGTACTTC	CSVAPPGTGAREQYF
TRBV11-3	TRBJ2-3	NA	NA	TGTGCCAGCAGCTTAGAAACCCGGGGTGGACGGACAGATACGCAGTATTTT	CASSLETRGGRTDTQYF
TRBV7-2	TRBJ2-7	NA	few	TGTGCCAGCAGCTCCGAGGCAGGTCGCAACGAGCAGTACTTC	CASSSEAGRNEQYF
TRBV11-2	TRBJ2-5	NA	NA	TGTGCCAGCAGCTTTAAGCCGCAAGAGACCCAGTACTTC	CASSFKPQETQYF
TRBV20-1	TRBJ2-2	NA	many	TGCAGTGCTCCCGGACAGATTGGGCTGTTTTTT	CSAPGQIGLFF
TRBV7-3	TRBJ2-1	TRBD2	many	TGTGCCAGCAGCTTAAACTCGGGAGGGCCTCACAATGAGCAGTTCTTC	CASSLNSGGPHNEQFF
TRBV5-6	TRBJ2-7	NA	NA	TGTGCCAGCAGCCTGGACCCTAAGGGGTTGTACGAGCAGTACTTC	CASSLDPKGLYEQYF
TRBV5-1	TRBJ2-1	NA	NA	TGCGCCAGCAGCTTGAGGGCGGGCGATGAGCAGTTCTTC	CASSLRAGDEQFF
TRBV6-1	TRBJ2-5	NA	NA	TGTGCCAGCAGCTCCGAGCTCGGGGAGACCCAGTACTTC	CASSSELGETQYF
TRBV20-1	TRBJ1-5	TRBD1	NA	TGCAGTGCTAGAGATGACAGGGGGCGAAGTACCAATCAGCCCCAGCATTTT	CSARDDRGRSTNQPQHF